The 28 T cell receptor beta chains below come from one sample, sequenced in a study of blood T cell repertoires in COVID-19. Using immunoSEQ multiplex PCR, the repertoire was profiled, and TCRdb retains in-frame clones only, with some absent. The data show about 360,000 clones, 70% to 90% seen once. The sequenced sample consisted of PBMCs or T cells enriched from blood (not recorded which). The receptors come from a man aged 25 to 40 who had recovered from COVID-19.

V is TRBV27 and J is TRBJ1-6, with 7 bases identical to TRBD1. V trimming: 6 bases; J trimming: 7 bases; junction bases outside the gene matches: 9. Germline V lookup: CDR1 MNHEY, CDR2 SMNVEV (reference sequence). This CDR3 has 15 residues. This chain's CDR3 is CASSLRDRPNSPLHF. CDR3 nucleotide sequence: TGTGCCAGCAGCTTACGGGACAGACCGAATTCACCCCTCCACTTT.

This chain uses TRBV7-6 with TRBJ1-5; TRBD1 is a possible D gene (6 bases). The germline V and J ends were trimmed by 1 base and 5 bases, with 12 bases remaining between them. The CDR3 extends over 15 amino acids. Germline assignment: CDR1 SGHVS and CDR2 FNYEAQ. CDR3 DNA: TGTGCCAGCAGCTTAGGGTCAGGGGTCTATCAGCCCCAGCATTTT. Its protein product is CASSLGSGVYQPQHF.

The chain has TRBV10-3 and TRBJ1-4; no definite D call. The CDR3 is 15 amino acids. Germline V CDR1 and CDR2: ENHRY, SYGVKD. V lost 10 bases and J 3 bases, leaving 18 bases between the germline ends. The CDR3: CASQAGSTANEKLFF. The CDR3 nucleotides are TGTGCCAGCCAAGCCGGGTCAACCGCTAATGAAAAACTGTTTTTT.

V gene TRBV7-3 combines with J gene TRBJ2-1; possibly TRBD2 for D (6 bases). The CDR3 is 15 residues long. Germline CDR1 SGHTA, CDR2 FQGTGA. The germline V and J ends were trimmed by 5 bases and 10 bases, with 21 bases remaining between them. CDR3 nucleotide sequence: TGTGCCAGCAGCGTATCCGGGACTCAGGGAGAGGAGCAGTTCTTC. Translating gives CASSVSGTQGEEQFF.

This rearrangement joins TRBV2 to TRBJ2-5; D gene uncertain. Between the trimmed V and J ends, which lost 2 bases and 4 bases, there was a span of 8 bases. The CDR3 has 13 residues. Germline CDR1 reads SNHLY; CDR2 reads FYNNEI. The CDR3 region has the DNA TGTGCCAGCAGTGAAAACTACGGAGAGACCCAGTACTTC. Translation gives CASSENYGETQYF.

The CDR3 sequence: CATSGTGTYTEAFF. CDR3 nucleotides: TGTGCCACCTCCGGGACAGGGACTTACACTGAAGCTTTCTTT. The genes are TRBV10-3 and TRBJ1-1; TRBD1 matches 9 bases. Germline assignment: CDR1 ENHRY and CDR2 SYGVKD. CDR3 length equals 14 residues. The V gene end was trimmed by 10 bases and the J gene end by 3 bases; junction bases not matched to a gene: 9.

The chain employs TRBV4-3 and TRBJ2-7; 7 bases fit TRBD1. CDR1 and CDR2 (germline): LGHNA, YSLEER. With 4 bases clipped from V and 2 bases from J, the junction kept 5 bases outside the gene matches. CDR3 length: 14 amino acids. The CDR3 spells CASSLRTGPYEQYF. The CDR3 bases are TGCGCCAGCAGCCTAAGGACAGGTCCCTACGAGCAGTACTTC.

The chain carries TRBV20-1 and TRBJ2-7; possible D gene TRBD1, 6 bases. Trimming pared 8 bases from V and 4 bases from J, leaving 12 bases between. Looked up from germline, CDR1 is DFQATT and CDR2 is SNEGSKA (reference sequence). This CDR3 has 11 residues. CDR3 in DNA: TGCAGTAACAGGGCTCGGTACGAGCAGTACTTC. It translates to CSNRARYEQYF.

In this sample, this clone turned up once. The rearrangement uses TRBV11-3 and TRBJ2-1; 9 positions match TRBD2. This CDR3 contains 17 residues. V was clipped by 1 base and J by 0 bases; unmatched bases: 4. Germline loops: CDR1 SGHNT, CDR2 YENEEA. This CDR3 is CASSLGQAGGSYNEQFF. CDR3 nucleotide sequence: TGTGCCAGCAGCTTAGGCCAAGCGGGGGGCTCCTACAATGAGCAGTTCTTC.

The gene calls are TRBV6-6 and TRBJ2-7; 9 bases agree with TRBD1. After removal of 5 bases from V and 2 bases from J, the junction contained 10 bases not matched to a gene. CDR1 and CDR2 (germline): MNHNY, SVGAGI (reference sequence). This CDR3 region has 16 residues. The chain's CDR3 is CASSATGTGPTYEQYF. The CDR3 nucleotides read TGTGCCAGCAGTGCCACCGGGACAGGGCCTACCTACGAGCAGTACTTC.

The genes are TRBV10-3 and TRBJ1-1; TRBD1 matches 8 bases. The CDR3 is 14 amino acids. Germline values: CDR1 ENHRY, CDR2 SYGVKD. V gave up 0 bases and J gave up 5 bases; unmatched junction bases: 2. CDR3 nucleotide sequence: TGTGCCATCAGTGAGTCGACAGGGGTGACTGAAGCTTTCTTT. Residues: CAISESTGVTEAFF.

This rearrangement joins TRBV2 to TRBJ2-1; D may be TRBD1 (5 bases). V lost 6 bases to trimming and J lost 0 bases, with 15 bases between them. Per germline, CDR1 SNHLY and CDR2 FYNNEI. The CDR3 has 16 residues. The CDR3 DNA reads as TGTGCCAGCAGGAAAGACAGCCCCCTCTCCTACAATGAGCAGTTCTTC. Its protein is CASRKDSPLSYNEQFF.

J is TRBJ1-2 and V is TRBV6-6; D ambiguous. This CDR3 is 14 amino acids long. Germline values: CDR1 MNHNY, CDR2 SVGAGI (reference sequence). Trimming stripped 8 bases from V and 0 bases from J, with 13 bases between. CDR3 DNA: TGTGCCAGCCTTGAGAGCCCGTCTAACTATGGCTACACCTTC. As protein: CASLESPSNYGYTF.

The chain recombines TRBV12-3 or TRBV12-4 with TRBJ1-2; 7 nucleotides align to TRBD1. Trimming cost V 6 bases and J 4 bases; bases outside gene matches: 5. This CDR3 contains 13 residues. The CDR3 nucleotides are TGTGCCAGCAGCTGGACAGGCTCCTATGGCTACACCTTC. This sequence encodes CASSWTGSYGYTF.

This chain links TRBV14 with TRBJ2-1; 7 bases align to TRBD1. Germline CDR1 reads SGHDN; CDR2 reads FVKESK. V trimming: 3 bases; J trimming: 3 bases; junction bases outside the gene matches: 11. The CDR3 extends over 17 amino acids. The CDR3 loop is CASSQRTGRSYYNEQFF. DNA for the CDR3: TGTGCCAGCAGCCAGCGGACAGGACGCTCCTACTACAATGAGCAGTTCTTC.

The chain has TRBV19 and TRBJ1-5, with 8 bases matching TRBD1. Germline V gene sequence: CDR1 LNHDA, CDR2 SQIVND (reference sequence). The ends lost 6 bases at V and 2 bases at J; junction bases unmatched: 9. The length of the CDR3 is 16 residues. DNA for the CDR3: TGTGCCAGTAGCTACCCCGGGACAGGCGGCAATCAGCCCCAGCATTTT. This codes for CASSYPGTGGNQPQHF.

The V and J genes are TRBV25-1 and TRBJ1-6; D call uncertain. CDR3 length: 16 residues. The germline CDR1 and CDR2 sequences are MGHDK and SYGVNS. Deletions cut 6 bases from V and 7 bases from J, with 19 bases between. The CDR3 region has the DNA TGTGCCAGCAGGGGAGGTGCAGGAAGCACAAATTCACCCCTCCACTTT. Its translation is CASRGGAGSTNSPLHF.

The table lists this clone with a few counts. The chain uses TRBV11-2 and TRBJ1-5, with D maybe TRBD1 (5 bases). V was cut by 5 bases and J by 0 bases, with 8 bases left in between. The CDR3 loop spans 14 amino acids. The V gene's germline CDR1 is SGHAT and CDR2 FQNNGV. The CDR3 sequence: CASSGANSNQPQHF. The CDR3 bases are TGTGCCAGCAGCGGGGCGAATAGCAATCAGCCCCAGCATTTT.

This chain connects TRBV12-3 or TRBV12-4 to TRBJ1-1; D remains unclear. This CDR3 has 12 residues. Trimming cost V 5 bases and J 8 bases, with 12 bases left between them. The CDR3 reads CASSPRRREAFF. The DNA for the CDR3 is TGTGCCAGCAGTCCCAGGAGGCGAGAAGCTTTCTTT.

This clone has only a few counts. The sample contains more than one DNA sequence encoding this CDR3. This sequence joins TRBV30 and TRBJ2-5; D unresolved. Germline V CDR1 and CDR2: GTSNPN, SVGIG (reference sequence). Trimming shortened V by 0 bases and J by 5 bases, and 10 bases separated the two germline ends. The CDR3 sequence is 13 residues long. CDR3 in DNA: TGTGCCTGGAGTGTACGGGTGAGGGAGACCCAGTACTTC. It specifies CAWSVRVRETQYF.

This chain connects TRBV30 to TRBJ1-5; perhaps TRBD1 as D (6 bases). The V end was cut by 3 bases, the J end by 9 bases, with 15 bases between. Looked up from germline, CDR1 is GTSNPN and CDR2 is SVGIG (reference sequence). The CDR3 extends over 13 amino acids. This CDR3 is CAWRMDSAGPQHF. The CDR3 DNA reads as TGTGCCTGGAGAATGGACAGCGCAGGGCCCCAGCATTTT.

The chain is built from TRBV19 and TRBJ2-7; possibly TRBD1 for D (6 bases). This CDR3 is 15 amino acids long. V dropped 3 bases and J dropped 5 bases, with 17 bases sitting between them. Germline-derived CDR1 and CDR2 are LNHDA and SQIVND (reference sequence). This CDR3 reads CASSIWGNRADEQYF. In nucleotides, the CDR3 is TGTGCCAGTAGTATTTGGGGAAACAGGGCCGACGAGCAGTACTTC. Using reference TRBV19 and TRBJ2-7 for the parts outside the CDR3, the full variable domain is DGGITQSPKYLFRKEGQNVTLSCEQNLNHDAMYWYRQDPGQGLRLIYYSQIVNDFQKGDIAEGYSVSREKKESFPLTVTSAQKNPTAFYLCASSIWGNRADEQYFGPGTRLTVT.

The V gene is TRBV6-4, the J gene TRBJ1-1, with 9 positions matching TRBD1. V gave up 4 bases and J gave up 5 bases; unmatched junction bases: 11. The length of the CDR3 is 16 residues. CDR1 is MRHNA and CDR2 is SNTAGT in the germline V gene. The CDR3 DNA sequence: TGTGCCAGCAGTGCCCGTCCGGGACAGGGCAATACTGAAGCTTTCTTT. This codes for CASSARPGQGNTEAFF.

The CDR3 coding sequence is TGTGCCAGCAGCTTCTCGGGAGTTCTTTCACCCCTCCACTTT. Amino acids: CASSFSGVLSPLHF. The V and J genes are TRBV5-4 and TRBJ1-6; D remains ambiguous. The length of the CDR3 is 14 residues. The germline V gene encodes CDR1 SGHNT and CDR2 YYREEE (reference sequence). Trimming removed 2 bases from V and 9 bases from J, with 12 bases in between.

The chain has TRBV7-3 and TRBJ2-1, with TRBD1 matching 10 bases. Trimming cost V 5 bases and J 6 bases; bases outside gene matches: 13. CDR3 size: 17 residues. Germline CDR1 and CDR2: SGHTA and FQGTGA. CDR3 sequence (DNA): TGTGCCAGCAGCCCCCTATCCGGGACAGGGGTAGCCAATGAGCAGTTCTTC. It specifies CASSPLSGTGVANEQFF.

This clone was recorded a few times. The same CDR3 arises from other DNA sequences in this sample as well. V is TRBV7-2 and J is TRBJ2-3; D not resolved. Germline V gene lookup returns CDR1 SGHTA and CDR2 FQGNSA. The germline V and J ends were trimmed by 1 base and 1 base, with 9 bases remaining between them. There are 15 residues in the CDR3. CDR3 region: CASSLGPGGTDTQYF. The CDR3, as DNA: TGTGCCAGCAGCTTAGGTCCCGGAGGCACAGATACGCAGTATTTT.

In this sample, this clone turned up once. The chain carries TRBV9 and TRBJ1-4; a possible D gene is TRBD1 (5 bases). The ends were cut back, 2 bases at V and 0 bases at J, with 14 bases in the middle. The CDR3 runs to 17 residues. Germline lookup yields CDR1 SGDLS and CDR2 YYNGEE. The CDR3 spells CASSVRGDGATNEKLFF. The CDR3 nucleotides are TGTGCCAGCAGCGTCCGGGGGGACGGAGCAACTAATGAAAAACTGTTTTTT.

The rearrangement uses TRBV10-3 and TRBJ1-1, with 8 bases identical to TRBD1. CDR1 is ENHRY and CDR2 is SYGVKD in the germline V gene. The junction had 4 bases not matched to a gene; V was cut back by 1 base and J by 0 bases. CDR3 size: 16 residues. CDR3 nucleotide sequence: TGTGCCATCAGTGAGTTGGGGACAGGAGTGAACACTGAAGCTTTCTTT. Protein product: CAISELGTGVNTEAFF.